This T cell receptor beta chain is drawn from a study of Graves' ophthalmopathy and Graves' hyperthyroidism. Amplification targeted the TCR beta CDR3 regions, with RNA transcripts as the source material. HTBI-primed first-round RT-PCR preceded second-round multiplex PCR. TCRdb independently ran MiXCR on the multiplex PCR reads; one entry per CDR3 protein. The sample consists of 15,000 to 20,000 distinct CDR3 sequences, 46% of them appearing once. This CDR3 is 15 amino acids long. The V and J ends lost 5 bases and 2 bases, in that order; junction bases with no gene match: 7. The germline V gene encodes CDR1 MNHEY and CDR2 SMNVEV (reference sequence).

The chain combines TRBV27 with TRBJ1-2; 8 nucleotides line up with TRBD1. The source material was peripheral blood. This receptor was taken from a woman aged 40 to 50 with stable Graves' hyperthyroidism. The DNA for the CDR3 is TGTGCCAGCAGTCGACAGGGGATCGGAAACTATGGCTACACCTTC. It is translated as CASSRQGIGNYGYTF.